This is a list of T cell receptor beta chains from one sample in a study of shared clonotypes between healthy human individuals. Here immunoSEQ multiplex PCR was the method, and the copy in TCRdb shows in-frame clones only, minus some. This table has 550,000 to 700,000 clones, roughly 73% appearing once. The specimen was memory CD4+ T cells sorted from blood. The origin of the receptors is a young woman in good health. Each CDR3 is given with its conserved first and last residue. The D gene is left open where the match is weak. Not all rows give a size; the values are once, few, many and, for expanded clones, a class.

>TRBJ1-1|TRBV7-3|TRBD1|NA
CASSRQGVSEAFF
TGTGCCAGCAGCAGACAGGGGGTCTCTGAAGCTTTCTTT
>TRBJ2-5|TRBV19|NA|NA
CASSVTQGRRETQYF
TGTGCCAGTAGCGTGACCCAGGGGAGGAGGGAGACCCAGTACTTC
>TRBJ1-5|TRBV28|NA|NA
CASSLYGTASNQPQHF
TGTGCCAGCAGTTTATACGGGACCGCTAGCAATCAGCCCCAGCATTTT
>TRBJ1-1|TRBV30|NA|NA
CAWTRLGQFMNTEAFF
TGTGCCTGGACCAGATTGGGGCAGTTCATGAACACTGAAGCTTTCTTT
>TRBJ2-5|TRBV5-1|NA|NA
CASSMLGELMETQYF
TGCGCCAGCAGCATGCTAGGAGAACTAATGGAGACCCAGTACTTC
>TRBJ1-2|TRBV7-9|NA|few
CASSWTSSEGGYTF
TGTGCCAGCAGCTGGACATCCTCTGAGGGGGGCTACACCTTC
>TRBJ2-1|TRBV2|NA|NA
CASSLAYEQFF
TGTGCCAGCAGTTTGGCATATGAGCAGTTCTTC
>TRBJ2-5|TRBV5-4|NA|many
CASSSPGDYQETQYF
TGTGCCAGCAGCTCCCCGGGAGACTACCAAGAGACCCAGTACTTC
>TRBJ1-2|TRBV6-5|NA|NA
CASSYSRGNYGYTF
TGTGCCAGCAGTTACTCACGAGGGAACTATGGCTACACCTTC
>TRBJ2-3|TRBV7-2|TRBD2|NA
CASSAGTRSTDTQYF
TGTGCCAGCAGCGCCGGGACTAGATCTACAGATACGCAGTATTTT
>TRBJ2-7|TRBV10-1|TRBD2|NA
CASSDAGESVEQYF
TGCGCCAGCAGTGACGCGGGAGAGTCGGTCGAGCAGTACTTC
>TRBJ2-7|TRBV6-6|TRBD2|NA
CASSRLAGRYEQYF
TGTGCCAGCAGCCGACTAGCGGGAAGGTACGAGCAGTACTTC
>TRBJ2-3|TRBV11-2|NA|NA
CASSLTQSRSTDTQYF
TGTGCCAGCAGCTTAACCCAGTCCAGGAGCACAGATACGCAGTATTTT
>TRBJ1-2|TRBV6-1|NA|many
CARRDLNYGYTF
TGTGCCAGGAGAGACTTAAACTATGGCTACACCTTC
>TRBJ2-5|TRBV5-1|TRBD2|many
CASSFDTSGNLGETQYF
TGCGCCAGCAGCTTCGATACTAGCGGGAATTTAGGAGAGACCCAGTACTTC
>TRBJ1-6|TRBV30|NA|NA
CAWSTGGRSPLHF
TGTGCCTGGAGTACGGGGGGCCGTTCACCCCTCCACTTT
>TRBJ2-1|TRBV6-4|NA|NA
CASSKQPGGSYNEQFF
TGTGCCAGCAGTAAACAGCCGGGTGGCTCCTACAATGAGCAGTTCTTC
>TRBJ2-7|TRBV10-3|NA|many
CAISELDSQYF
TGTGCCATCAGTGAGCTGGACTCCCAGTACTTC
>TRBJ2-3|TRBV5-6|NA|NA
CASSLGLHSTDTQYF
TGTGCCAGCAGCTTGGGCCTCCACAGCACAGATACGCAGTATTTT
>TRBJ2-3|TRBV19|NA|NA
CASSIRGIAGDTQYF
TGTGCCAGTAGTATACGGGGAATCGCCGGAGATACGCAGTATTTT
>TRBJ2-3|TRBV4-1|NA|NA
CASSQVGSGTDTQYF
TGCGCCAGCAGCCAAGTCGGGAGTGGCACAGATACGCAGTATTTT
>TRBJ2-5|TRBV7-2|TRBD2|few
CASSQQGLAGETQYF
TGTGCCAGCAGCCAACAGGGACTAGCGGGAGAGACCCAGTACTTC
>TRBJ1-1|TRBV5-1|TRBD1|NA
CASRGGQVNTEAFF
TGCGCCAGCAGGGGCGGACAGGTGAACACTGAAGCTTTCTTT
>TRBJ1-2|TRBV7-9|NA|NA
CASSLVGRATEGYTF
TGTGCCAGCAGCTTAGTAGGGAGAGCCACCGAAGGCTACACCTTC
>TRBJ1-1|TRBV7-8|NA|few
CASTPTEVGAFF
TGTGCCAGCACGCCAACGGAGGTTGGAGCTTTCTTT
>TRBJ2-7|TRBV7-8|NA|NA
CASSKLWRDHEQYF
TGTGCCAGCAGCAAACTATGGAGGGACCACGAGCAGTACTTC
>TRBJ1-1|TRBV27|NA|once
CASSRDGVMNTEAFF
TGTGCCAGCAGTCGGGACGGCGTCATGAACACTGAAGCTTTCTTT
>TRBJ1-3|TRBV2|NA|NA
CASSEQIAFSGNTIYF
TGTGCCAGCAGTGAACAGATAGCCTTCTCTGGAAACACCATATATTTT
>TRBJ2-1|TRBV28|TRBD2|NA
CASSPALAGVYNEQFF
TGTGCCAGCAGCCCTGCACTAGCGGGAGTCTACAATGAGCAGTTCTTC
>TRBJ2-2|TRBV2|NA|NA
CASTRQSNTGELFF
TGTGCCAGCACGAGACAGTCGAACACCGGGGAGCTGTTTTTT
>TRBJ1-2|TRBV5-4|NA|few
CASSLEGNYGYTF
TGTGCCAGCAGCTTGGAGGGAAACTATGGCTACACCTTC
>TRBJ1-3|TRBV10-3|NA|NA
CAISAQGNTIYF
TGTGCCATCAGTGCACAGGGAAACACCATATATTTT
>TRBJ1-3|TRBV5-5|TRBD1|NA
CASSWLQGAHSGNTIYF
TGTGCCAGCAGCTGGTTACAGGGGGCCCACTCTGGAAACACCATATATTTT
>TRBJ1-3|TRBV5-1|NA|NA
CASSFDSGNTIYF
TGCGCCAGCAGCTTTGACTCTGGAAACACCATATATTTT
>TRBJ2-6|TRBV27|NA|NA
CASTFAGANVLTF
TGTGCCAGCACCTTCGCTGGGGCCAACGTCCTGACTTTC
>TRBJ2-2|TRBV28|TRBD1|NA
CATWDRLTGELFF
TGTGCCACCTGGGACAGGTTGACCGGGGAGCTGTTTTTT
>TRBJ2-7|TRBV5-5|NA|NA
CASSWLPGPAGEQYF
TGTGCCAGCAGCTGGCTCCCGGGACCGGCCGGCGAGCAGTACTTC
>TRBJ2-1|TRBV6-1|NA|few
CASSDPGLTEQFF
TGTGCCAGCAGTGATCCCGGACTAACTGAGCAGTTCTTC
>TRBJ2-5|TRBV5-4|TRBD2|NA
CASSTPSGRGETQYF
TGTGCCAGCAGCACTCCTAGCGGGAGGGGGGAGACCCAGTACTTC
>TRBJ1-6|TRBV5-8|NA|once
CASSSYNSPLHF
TGTGCCAGCAGCTCCTATAATTCACCCCTCCACTTT
>TRBJ1-3|TRBV30|NA|NA
CAWLGRGPGNTIYF
TGTGCCTGGCTAGGACGGGGGCCTGGAAACACCATATATTTT
>TRBJ1-1|TRBV5-1|TRBD1|few
CASNGQGRRSTEAFF
TGCGCCAGCAACGGACAGGGGAGGAGGAGCACTGAAGCTTTCTTT
>TRBJ2-3|TRBV2|NA|NA
CASGSGRTADTQYF
TGTGCCAGCGGAAGCGGGCGAACTGCAGATACGCAGTATTTT
>TRBJ2-1|TRBV5-1|TRBD2|once
CASSLSGDPRKNEQFF
TGCGCCAGCAGCTTGAGCGGGGACCCTAGGAAGAATGAGCAGTTCTTC
>TRBJ2-7|TRBV27|TRBD1|once
CASSLAPGQIPYEQYF
TGTGCCAGCAGTTTAGCCCCGGGACAGATCCCCTACGAGCAGTACTTC